This T cell receptor beta chain came from a study of blood T cell repertoires in COVID-19. Clones were sequenced by immunoSEQ multiplex PCR, and TCRdb holds only the in-frame ones, with some missing. The table lists about 170,000 clones, just over 90% of them singletons. This CDR3 region has 15 residues. The germline CDR1 and CDR2 sequences are SGHTA and FQGTGA. Trimming at V came to 0 bases and at J to 7 bases, leaving 4 bases not matched to a gene. The receptor was derived from a young man with COVID-19, enrolled during active disease. The rearrangement uses TRBV7-3 and TRBJ2-1; 9 bases match TRBD2. Sequencing was carried out using peripheral blood. CDR3 nucleotide sequence: TGTGCCAGCAGCTTAACGGGACTAGCTTTTAATGAGCAGTTCTTC. This gives the protein CASSLTGLAFNEQFF.